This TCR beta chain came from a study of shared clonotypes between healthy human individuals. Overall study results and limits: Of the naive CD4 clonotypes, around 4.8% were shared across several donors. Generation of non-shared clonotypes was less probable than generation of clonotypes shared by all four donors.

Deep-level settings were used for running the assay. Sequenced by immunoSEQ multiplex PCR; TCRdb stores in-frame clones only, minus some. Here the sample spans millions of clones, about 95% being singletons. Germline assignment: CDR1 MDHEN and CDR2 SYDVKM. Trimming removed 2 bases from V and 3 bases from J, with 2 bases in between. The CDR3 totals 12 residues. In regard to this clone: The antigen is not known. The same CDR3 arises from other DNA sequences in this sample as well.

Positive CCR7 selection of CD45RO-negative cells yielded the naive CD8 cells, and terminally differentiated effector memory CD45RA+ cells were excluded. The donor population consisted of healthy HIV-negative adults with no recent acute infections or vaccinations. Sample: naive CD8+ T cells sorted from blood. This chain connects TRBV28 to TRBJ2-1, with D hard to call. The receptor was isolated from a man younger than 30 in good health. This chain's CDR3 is CASSLLYNEQFF. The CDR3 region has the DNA TGTGCCAGCAGTTTACTCTACAATGAGCAGTTCTTC.